These T cell receptor beta chains were read from a single sample in a study of CD8+CD57+ T cells in acquired aplastic anemia. In TCRdb, the reads were re-called with MiXCR into one record per CDR3 protein. Of hundreds of thousands of distinct CDR3 sequences in the sample, 25% to 40% were seen once. Sequences were obtained from sorted CD4+, CD8+, or CD8+CD57+ T cells (not recorded which) from PBMCs. The source is a human donor with aplastic anemia. Both conserved end residues are trimmed from each CDR3.

V gene: TRBV10-3
J gene: TRBJ1-3
CDR3 protein: AISEATGGFSGNTIY

V gene: TRBV29-1
J gene: TRBJ2-7
CDR3 protein: SSEPGQGSHEQY

V gene: TRBV7-2
J gene: TRBJ2-3
CDR3 protein: ASSLAGRVADTQY

V gene: TRBV5-4
J gene: TRBJ2-1
CDR3 protein: ASSLLTGGYNEQF

V gene: TRBV6-1
J gene: TRBJ2-3
CDR3 protein: ASSSRLETDTQY

V gene: TRBV29-1
J gene: TRBJ1-2
CDR3 protein: SVDGSGVYT

V gene: TRBV20-1
J gene: TRBJ1-6
CDR3 protein: SAEQDSSYNSPLH

V gene: TRBV12-3/TRBV12-4
J gene: TRBJ2-7
CDR3 protein: ASSGSTPYEQY

V gene: TRBV2
J gene: TRBJ1-5
CDR3 protein: ASRQGPGANQPQH

V gene: TRBV25-1
J gene: TRBJ1-3
CDR3 protein: ASSESRSHSGNTIY

V gene: TRBV3-1
J gene: TRBJ1-5
CDR3 protein: ASSQGGQGNRPQH

V gene: TRBV11-2
J gene: TRBJ1-2
CDR3 protein: ASSPGGGGLNYGYT

V gene: TRBV12-3/TRBV12-4
J gene: TRBJ2-2
CDR3 protein: ASSLIAGTANEGELF

V gene: TRBV10-1
J gene: TRBJ2-7
CDR3 protein: ASSEPSLTSGTYEQY

V gene: TRBV2
J gene: TRBJ1-1
CDR3 protein: ASSDPYRGYIEAF

V gene: TRBV29-1
J gene: TRBJ2-7
CDR3 protein: SVGTSGSYEQY

V gene: TRBV25-1
J gene: TRBJ1-4
CDR3 protein: ASSEGWGRGERLF

V gene: TRBV20-1
J gene: TRBJ2-1
CDR3 protein: SARDGGLPTLSSYNEQF

V gene: TRBV25-1
J gene: TRBJ1-4
CDR3 protein: ASSEYGDRLNEKLF

V gene: TRBV5-6
J gene: TRBJ1-1
CDR3 protein: ASSFFTQMNTEAF

V gene: TRBV7-8
J gene: TRBJ2-2
CDR3 protein: ASSLQNRRNTGELF

V gene: TRBV6-1
J gene: TRBJ1-5
CDR3 protein: ASSQGKNQPQH

V gene: TRBV7-2
J gene: TRBJ2-2
CDR3 protein: ASSLYQLAGAGELF

V gene: TRBV19
J gene: TRBJ2-7
CDR3 protein: ASSIDLTSSYEQY

V gene: TRBV12-3/TRBV12-4
J gene: TRBJ1-3
CDR3 protein: ASSSRTGNTIY

V gene: TRBV7-9
J gene: TRBJ1-1
CDR3 protein: AGSLGTGSTEAF

V gene: TRBV6-1
J gene: TRBJ1-1
CDR3 protein: ASSRPPRGTEAF

V gene: TRBV5-1
J gene: TRBJ1-5
CDR3 protein: ASSPDRVTGPQH

V gene: TRBV5-8
J gene: TRBJ2-6
CDR3 protein: AGLIAGANVLT

V gene: TRBV4-1
J gene: TRBJ1-2
CDR3 protein: ASSELQTANYGYT

V gene: TRBV9
J gene: TRBJ2-2
CDR3 protein: ASSVVTGELF

V gene: TRBV2
J gene: TRBJ1-2
CDR3 protein: ASSDLGTGT

V gene: TRBV12-3/TRBV12-4
J gene: TRBJ1-2
CDR3 protein: ASSFRAPNYGYT

V gene: TRBV29-1
J gene: TRBJ2-1
CDR3 protein: SVAHNEQF

V gene: TRBV12-3/TRBV12-4
J gene: TRBJ2-4
CDR3 protein: ASNAPTGGLNIQY

V gene: TRBV15
J gene: TRBJ2-7
CDR3 protein: ATSRDGPGTSSYEQY

V gene: TRBV14
J gene: TRBJ2-3
CDR3 protein: ASSLYRADTQY

V gene: TRBV5-6
J gene: TRBJ1-1
CDR3 protein: ASSWGDREATEAF

V gene: TRBV24-1
J gene: TRBJ2-5
CDR3 protein: ATSDSTGSQETQY

V gene: TRBV7-9
J gene: TRBJ2-3
CDR3 protein: AGDLTLSTDTQY

V gene: TRBV11-2
J gene: TRBJ1-2
CDR3 protein: ASSPAPGTYNYGYT

V gene: TRBV20-1
J gene: TRBJ2-7
CDR3 protein: SAVGQNLYEQY

V gene: TRBV5-1
J gene: TRBJ1-5
CDR3 protein: ASSSSPNQPQH

V gene: TRBV11-2
J gene: TRBJ2-2
CDR3 protein: ASSLGILAGDFAGELF

V gene: TRBV24-1
J gene: TRBJ2-3
CDR3 protein: ATADLAVDTDTQY

V gene: TRBV7-3
J gene: TRBJ1-2
CDR3 protein: ASSLARGQIYGYT

V gene: TRBV5-1
J gene: TRBJ1-1
CDR3 protein: ASSPSGATMNTEAF

V gene: TRBV9
J gene: TRBJ1-2
CDR3 protein: ASSVVPTGGTNYGYT